This T cell receptor beta chain is drawn from a study of T cells in Graves' hyperthyroidism and ophthalmopathy. This CDR3 spans 13 amino acids. The germline V gene has CDR1 DFQATT and CDR2 SNEGSKA (reference sequence). The V end lost 3 bases, the J end lost 4 bases, and 12 bases lay between the germline ends. The TCR beta CDR3 regions underwent amplification using RNA transcripts as the source. RT-PCR in the first round (using the HTBI primer set) targeted the TCR CDR3. Each CDR3 protein is one row after TCRdb ran MiXCR on the multiplex PCR reads. The data show about 59,000 distinct CDR3 sequences, with roughly 50% seen just once and more than 3% held by the top ten.

The sequence was collected from an older woman with Graves' ophthalmopathy. Sequenced material: blood. This rearrangement joins TRBV20-1 to TRBJ1-2; D is ambiguous. CDR3 residues: CSASGRVIYGYTF. The CDR3, as DNA: TGCAGTGCTAGCGGGAGGGTGATCTATGGCTACACCTTC.